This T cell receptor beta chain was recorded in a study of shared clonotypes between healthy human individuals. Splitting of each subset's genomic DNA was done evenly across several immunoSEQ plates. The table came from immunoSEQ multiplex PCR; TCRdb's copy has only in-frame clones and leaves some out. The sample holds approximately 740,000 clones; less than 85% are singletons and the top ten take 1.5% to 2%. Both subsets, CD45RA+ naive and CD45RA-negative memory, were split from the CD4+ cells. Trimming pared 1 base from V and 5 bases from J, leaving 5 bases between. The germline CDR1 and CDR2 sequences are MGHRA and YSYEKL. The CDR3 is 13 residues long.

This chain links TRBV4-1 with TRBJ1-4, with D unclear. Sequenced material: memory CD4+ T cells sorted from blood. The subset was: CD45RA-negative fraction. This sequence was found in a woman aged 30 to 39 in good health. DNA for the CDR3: TGCGCCAGCAGCCAAGGATTGAATGAAAAACTGTTTTTT. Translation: CASSQGLNEKLFF.